The source of this T cell receptor beta chain is a study of control samples from healthy donors and cancer patients (dated by TCRdb to 2020 to 2022). Library construction relied on the immunoSEQ multiplex PCR assay. TCRdb took over this immuneACCESS table, retaining in-frame rearrangements with V and J assigned. Such tables are incomplete; in checked studies, under half of the missing clones stem from an unresolved V gene, and the remainder is unexplained. For this sample the table gives 200,000 or so clones, of which about nine tenths were detected only once. The top ten hold roughly 1.9% of the sample. From the cysteine up to the phenylalanine, the CDR3 has a length of 13 residues. The entry retains the CDR3 DNA only, 39 bases that are in frame from base 1. The junction carries 11 bases between V and J, which are trimmed by 1 base and 8 bases respectively. Turning to this clone: Its antigen is currently not known. No clone much larger than this one lies a single base away; base qualities are absent.

The source is a man aged 25-40 years in good health. The rearrangement joined TRBV12-3 or TRBV12-4 to TRBJ1-2; TRBD1 is possibly the D segment (5 matching bases). The source material was blood. The bases read TGTGCCAGCAGTTTAGGGGGGGTATTGGGCTACACCTTC. This codes for CASSLGGVLGYTF.